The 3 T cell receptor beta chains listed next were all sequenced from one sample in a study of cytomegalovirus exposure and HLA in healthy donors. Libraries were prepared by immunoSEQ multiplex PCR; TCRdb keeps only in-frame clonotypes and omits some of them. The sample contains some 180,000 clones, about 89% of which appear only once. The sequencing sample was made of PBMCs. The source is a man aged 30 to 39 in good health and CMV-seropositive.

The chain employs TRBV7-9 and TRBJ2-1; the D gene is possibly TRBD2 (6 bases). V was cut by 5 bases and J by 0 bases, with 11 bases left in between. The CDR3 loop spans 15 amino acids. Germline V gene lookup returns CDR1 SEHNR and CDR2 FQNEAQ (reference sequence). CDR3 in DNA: TGTGCCAGCAGCCCTCGGGGGAGCTCCTACAATGAGCAGTTCTTC. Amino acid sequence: CASSPRGSSYNEQFF. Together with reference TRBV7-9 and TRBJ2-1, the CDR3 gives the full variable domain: DTGVSQNPRHKITKRGQNVTFRCDPISEHNRLYWYRQTLGQGPEFLTYFQNEAQLEKSRLLSDRFSAERPKGSFSTLEIQRTEQGDSAMYLCASSPRGSSYNEQFFGPGTRLTVL.

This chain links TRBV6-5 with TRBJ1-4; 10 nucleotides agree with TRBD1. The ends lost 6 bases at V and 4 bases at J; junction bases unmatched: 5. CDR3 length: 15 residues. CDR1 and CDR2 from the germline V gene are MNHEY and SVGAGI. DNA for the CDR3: TGTGCCAGCAGCCGGACAGGGGGTCTTAATGAAAAACTGTTTTTT. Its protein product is CASSRTGGLNEKLFF.

The CDR3 DNA reads as TGTGCCAGCACTCGTCTGGACGAGCAGTACTTC. Translating gives CASTRLDEQYF. This chain joins TRBV6-5 and TRBJ2-7; D is ambiguous. V was pared by 7 bases and J by 5 bases, with 9 bases between. The CDR3 is 11 residues long. CDR1 MNHEY and CDR2 SVGAGI come from the germline V gene.